This T cell receptor (beta chain) was recorded in a study of blood T cells in healthy people across ages (dated by TCRdb to the mid-2010s). With respect to the entire study: Template switching captured roughly one uniquely barcoded TCR beta cDNA molecule per two T cells in model experiments. Using deep sequencing normalized with unique cDNA molecular identifiers, the study measured how TCR beta repertoire diversity changes with age. The donors were divided into four age groups: young (average approximately 15 years), middle-aged (approximately 42), aged (approximately 62) and long-lived (about 90). To avoid experimental bias, donors of different ages were distributed randomly across sequencing lanes. Using the same blood draw, the study looked at two additional independent replicas of 1 million unique cDNA reads for two donors, one aged 18 to 30 and the other aged 80 or older. Broader findings and caveats from the paper: Observed TCR beta diversity correlated strongly with the percentage of naive T cells measured by flow cytometry. Because the CMV infection status of the donors was unknown, age-related changes in expanded clonotypes may potentially have been confounded. The long-lived group showed more naive CD4+ T cells, fewer expanded clones and increased TCR diversity than the aged group, suggesting age selection. As age increased, observed TCR beta diversity per million T cells dropped in a roughly linear way, and a significant reduction was already evident by age 40. Total diversity estimates from one million sequenced T cells were considered lower bounds and underestimates. Bulk unsorted PBMC profiling prevented conclusive comparison of naive and antigen-experienced compartments.

The receptor library was made with 5' RACE. The second PCR ran for about 7 to 11 cycles and used a J-beta primer mix along with a sample-barcoded 5' primer. A template-switch 5' adaptor carrying 12 random nucleotides introduced a unique molecular identifier onto each TCR beta cDNA molecule. At least 3 million CDR3-containing paired-end reads were obtained from each sample. First-strand cDNA was synthesized from all RNA with the Mint cDNA synthesis kit, primed by a TRBC-specific oligonucleotide. After uracil-DNA glycosylase treatment, a first 18-cycle PCR used universal primers M1SS and BC2_uni_R on all cDNA. From the authors' description of their analysis: Each sample was normalized by randomly selecting 1 million high-quality reads, each carrying a distinct molecular identifier. Instead of being binned into consensus sequences, reads that shared molecular identifiers were thrown out. CDR3 identification, clonotype clustering and error correction used MiTCR with a Q25 quality threshold and the strictest error-elimination algorithm. A nonparametric unseen species model using Euler transformation provided a lower-bound estimate of total TCR beta diversity. TCRdb reprocessed the public reads (quality trimming at Q25 with fastp, clone calling with MiXCR) and kept in-frame beta chains. Duplicate CDR3 protein sequences are folded into a single record with the most common DNA and genes. The V and J calls here are based on TCRdb, not the publication. In this sample the table shows 1.8 million or so distinct CDR3 sequences, 30% to 40% of which occur a single time. About 21% of the sample is in the top ten clones.

Remarks on this clonotype: Its antigen is not yet known. One end of the junction varies from germline; a read error may be responsible.

Systemically healthy Caucasian individuals from Russia, 39 in total and aged roughly 6 to 100 years, were included as donors. Each donor gave ten milliliters of peripheral blood, collected into EDTA-treated Vacutainer tubes. PBMCs were isolated by Ficoll-Paque density-gradient centrifugation, with at least 7 million obtained per sample. Total RNA was extracted from PBMCs with Trizol reagent, with at least 5.5 micrograms obtained per sample. The percentages of naive CD45RAhigh/CD27high T cells were determined by flow cytometry on a PBMC aliquot from every donor. The sample comprised blood. The receptor comes from a human donor in good health.

CDR3 reads: CASSPSANTEAFF. The nucleotides are TGTGCTAGCAGCCCTTCTGCGAACACTGAAGCTTTCTTT. The rearranged chain carries TRBV12-3 or TRBV12-4 and TRBJ1-1; the D gene remains uncertain. The CDR3 covers 13 residues, taking in both the cysteine and the phenylalanine. Only the CDR3 DNA stays, 39 bases, in frame from base 1.